A selection of T cell receptor beta chains follows, all from one sample in a study of early T cells in non-severe SARS-CoV-2 infection. MiXCR, run by TCRdb on the 5' RACE reads, gives a single entry per CDR3 protein. Of tens of thousands of distinct CDR3 sequences in the sample, 5% to 6.5% were seen once. Sequencing was performed on whole blood. These TCRs come from an adult who was a healthcare worker with PCR-confirmed SARS-CoV-2 infection or an uninfected control (not recorded which). Each CDR3 is given with its conserved first and last residue. The D gene is left open where the match is weak. Clone size is shown for a subset of rows, as once, few, many or a class of expanded clone.

TRBV13	many	TRBJ2-3	TRBD2	CASSQRLAESTDTQYF	TGTGCCAGCAGCCAACGACTAGCGGAAAGCACAGATACGCAGTATTTT
TRBV15	many	TRBJ2-2	TRBD1	CATSRDRVWNTGELFF	TGTGCCACCTCCCGGGACAGGGTTTGGAACACCGGGGAGCTGTTTTTT
TRBV6-6	many	TRBJ1-1	NA	CASRTGTNTEAFF	TGTGCCAGCCGAACAGGTACGAACACTGAAGCTTTCTTT
TRBV2	many	TRBJ2-1	TRBD1	CASRRDRAYNEQFF	TGTGCCAGCAGAAGGGACAGGGCCTACAATGAGCAGTTCTTC
TRBV7-6	many	TRBJ2-6	TRBD1	CASSLYGQGYYPGANVLTF	TGTGCCAGCAGCTTATATGGACAGGGGTATTACCCTGGGGCCAACGTCCTGACTTTC
TRBV19	few	TRBJ1-5	NA	CASDKTGTRRSNQPQHF	TGTGCCAGTGATAAGACAGGTACGCGAAGAAGCAATCAGCCCCAGCATTTT
TRBV12-3/TRBV12-4	few	TRBJ1-6	NA	CASSSTGYSPLHF	TGTGCCAGCAGTTCTACAGGGTACTCACCCCTCCACTTT
TRBV10-2	many	TRBJ1-2	NA	CASSDSTGTYGYTF	TGCGCCAGCAGTGATTCTACAGGGACCTATGGCTACACCTTC
TRBV19	NA	TRBJ2-2	NA	CASTYRDSRLEELFF	TGTGCCAGTACGTACCGGGACTCCCGATTAGAGGAGCTGTTTTTT
TRBV12-3/TRBV12-4	NA	TRBJ2-1	TRBD2	CASSPTSGGPYNEQFF	TGTGCCAGCAGTCCGACTAGCGGGGGCCCCTACAATGAGCAGTTCTTC
TRBV3-1	few	TRBJ2-7	TRBD2	CASSQSGSTYEQYF	TGTGCCAGCAGCCAAAGCGGGAGCACCTACGAGCAGTACTTC
TRBV7-3	many	TRBJ2-2	NA	CASSLSLNTGELFF	TGTGCCAGCAGCTTATCGTTAAACACCGGGGAGCTGTTTTTT
TRBV25-1	few	TRBJ2-2	TRBD1	CASSGGSGQANTGELFF	TGTGCCAGCAGTGGGGGGTCGGGACAGGCGAACACCGGGGAGCTGTTTTTT
TRBV2	many	TRBJ2-1	NA	CASSREGDGGEQFF	TGTGCCAGCAGCCGCGAAGGGGACGGGGGTGAGCAGTTCTTC
TRBV6-4	many	TRBJ2-3	NA	CASSFSGGTDTQYF	TGTGCCAGCAGCTTTTCCGGGGGCACAGATACGCAGTATTTT
TRBV11-2	many	TRBJ2-5	NA	CASTGPGSVSQYF	TGTGCCAGCACTGGACCAGGGAGTGTTTCCCAGTACTTC
TRBV18	few	TRBJ1-5	TRBD1	CASSGDRAHLLNQPQHF	TGTGCCAGCTCTGGGGACAGGGCCCACCTACTAAATCAGCCCCAGCATTTT
TRBV18	many	TRBJ2-1	NA	CASSPTEAGQFF	TGTGCCAGCTCACCGACGGAAGCGGGGCAGTTCTTC
TRBV6-1	few	TRBJ2-7	NA	CASSSTGSGGGYEQYF	TGTGCCAGCAGTTCTACAGGATCCGGTGGCGGTTACGAGCAGTACTTC
TRBV30	many	TRBJ1-5	NA	CAWSSWTGPGQPQHF	TGTGCCTGGAGTTCGTGGACGGGCCCAGGTCAGCCCCAGCATTTT
TRBV12-3/TRBV12-4	many	TRBJ1-5	NA	CASRRHGDQPQHF	TGTGCCAGCAGGCGACACGGGGATCAGCCCCAGCATTTT
TRBV7-2	many	TRBJ2-3	NA	CASSPHRDTQYF	TGTGCCAGCAGCCCTCACAGGGATACGCAGTATTTT
TRBV6-2/TRBV6-3	many	TRBJ1-1	NA	CASSRTPPAGEAFF	TGTGCCAGCAGCCGGACTCCGCCTGCGGGTGAAGCTTTCTTT
TRBV5-1	NA	TRBJ2-3	NA	CASSEPGPTDTQYF	TGCGCCAGCAGCGAACCCGGCCCCACAGATACGCAGTATTTT
TRBV7-3	NA	TRBJ2-5	TRBD2	CASSAQTSTETQYF	TGTGCCAGCAGCGCGCAGACTAGCACGGAGACCCAGTACTTC
TRBV19	many	TRBJ2-3	NA	CASSPGRGDTQYF	TGTGCCAGTAGTCCAGGGAGAGGGGATACGCAGTATTTT
TRBV4-1	many	TRBJ1-6	NA	CASSQEDTNSPLHF	TGCGCCAGCAGCCAAGAGGACACTAATTCACCCCTCCACTTT
TRBV29-1	NA	TRBJ2-3	TRBD2	CSVKREGTDTQYF	TGCAGCGTTAAGCGGGAGGGAACAGATACGCAGTATTTT
TRBV10-3	many	TRBJ1-3	TRBD1	CAIRGQSLLSGNTIYF	TGTGCCATCAGGGGACAGAGTCTACTCTCTGGAAACACCATATATTTT
TRBV2	few	TRBJ1-4	NA	CASRETVSTNEKLFF	TGTGCCAGCAGAGAGACAGTCTCGACTAATGAAAAACTGTTTTTT
TRBV12-3/TRBV12-4	many	TRBJ2-7	TRBD1	CASSYQGADPSF	TGTGCCAGCAGTTATCAGGGGGCGGATCCGTCCTTC
TRBV20-1	NA	TRBJ2-7	NA	CSAPSGLGNEQYF	TGCAGTGCTCCCTCGGGACTCGGCAACGAGCAGTACTTC
TRBV7-9	NA	TRBJ2-7	NA	CASSLDSREQYF	TGTGCCAGCAGCTTAGACAGTCGCGAGCAGTACTTC
TRBV5-6	few	TRBJ1-3	NA	CASSSPPTGNTIYF	TGTGCCAGCAGTTCGCCGCCGACAGGAAACACCATATATTTT
TRBV6-1	many	TRBJ1-5	TRBD1	CASSKTGGLSQPQHF	TGTGCCAGCAGCAAAACAGGGGGCTTGAGTCAGCCCCAGCATTTT
TRBV11-2	NA	TRBJ2-3	TRBD2	CASSLALRLAGGPRIEQYF	TGTGCCAGCAGCTTAGCCCTCCGACTAGCGGGGGGCCCTCGGATCGAGCAGTATTTT
TRBV30	many	TRBJ2-7	TRBD2	CACSLAGGPSEQYF	TGTGCCTGTTCCCTAGCGGGGGGGCCTTCCGAGCAGTACTTC
TRBV6-2/TRBV6-3	many	TRBJ2-3	NA	CASRLGGTDTQYF	TGTGCCAGCAGGCTCGGAGGGACAGATACGCAGTATTTT
TRBV20-1	many	TRBJ1-5	NA	CSAEGGSNQPQHF	TGCAGTGCGGAGGGTGGTAGCAATCAGCCCCAGCATTTT
TRBV19	NA	TRBJ2-7	NA	CAVQPVGYEQYF	TGTGCCGTACAACCCGTCGGGTACGAGCAGTACTTC
TRBV6-5	many	TRBJ1-5	TRBD1	CASSYWQGDQPQHF	TGTGCCAGCAGTTACTGGCAGGGGGATCAGCCCCAGCATTTT
TRBV7-9	NA	TRBJ2-1	NA	CASSMRTASGYNEQFF	TGTGCCAGCAGCATGAGGACCGCCTCGGGATACAATGAGCAGTTCTTC
TRBV5-1	many	TRBJ2-5	TRBD2	CASSLGVAGGVKETQYF	TGCGCCAGCAGCTTGGGTGTAGCGGGAGGGGTCAAAGAGACCCAGTACTTC
TRBV2	NA	TRBJ2-2	TRBD1	CASSEFQGVITGELFF	TGTGCCAGCAGTGAATTCCAGGGGGTGATCACCGGGGAGCTGTTTTTT
TRBV6-5	many	TRBJ2-5	TRBD1	CASSYGQGGETQYF	TGTGCCAGCAGTTACGGACAGGGGGGAGAGACCCAGTACTTC
TRBV20-1	NA	TRBJ2-1	NA	CSATKNEQFF	TGCAGTGCTACTAAAAATGAGCAGTTCTTC
TRBV6-5	many	TRBJ1-4	NA	CASSYGRQAYFSTNEKLFF	TGTGCCAGCAGTTACGGTAGACAGGCCTACTTCTCAACTAATGAAAAACTGTTTTTT
TRBV18	many	TRBJ2-7	NA	CASSPGMPYEQYF	TGTGCCAGCTCCCCCGGTATGCCCTACGAGCAGTACTTC
TRBV15	few	TRBJ1-1	TRBD1	CATSTRTGAVVEAFF	TGTGCCACCAGCACCAGGACAGGGGCTGTAGTTGAAGCTTTCTTT
TRBV12-3/TRBV12-4	many	TRBJ2-6	TRBD1	CASSPGQGASGANVLTF	TGTGCCAGCAGCCCGGGACAGGGGGCGTCTGGAGCCAACGTCCTGACTTTC
TRBV6-2/TRBV6-3	many	TRBJ2-2	NA	CASSYGGYNTGELFF	TGTGCCAGCAGTTACGGGGGCTATAACACCGGGGAGCTGTTTTTT
TRBV7-9	many	TRBJ1-1	TRBD1	CASSRLQGVLNTEAFF	TGTGCCAGCAGTCGATTGCAGGGGGTTTTGAACACTGAAGCTTTCTTT
TRBV7-6	NA	TRBJ1-2	NA	CASSPSWGENYGYTF	TGTGCCAGCAGCCCGTCGTGGGGGGAGAACTATGGCTACACCTTC
TRBV27	few	TRBJ1-4	TRBD1	CASSRQGDEKLFF	TGTGCCAGCAGTAGACAGGGGGATGAAAAACTGTTTTTT